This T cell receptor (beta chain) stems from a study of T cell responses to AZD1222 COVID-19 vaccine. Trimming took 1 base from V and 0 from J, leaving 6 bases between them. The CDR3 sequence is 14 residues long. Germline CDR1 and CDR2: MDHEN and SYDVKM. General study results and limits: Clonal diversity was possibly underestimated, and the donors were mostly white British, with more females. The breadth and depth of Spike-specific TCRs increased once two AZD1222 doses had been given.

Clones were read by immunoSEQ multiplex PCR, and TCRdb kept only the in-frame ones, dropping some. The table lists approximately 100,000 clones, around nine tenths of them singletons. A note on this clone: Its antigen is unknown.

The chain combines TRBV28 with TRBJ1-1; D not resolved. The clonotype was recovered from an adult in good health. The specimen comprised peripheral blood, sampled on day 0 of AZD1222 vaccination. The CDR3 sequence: CASSLSGLNTEAFF. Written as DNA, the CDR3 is TGTGCCAGCAGTTTATCCGGGTTGAACACTGAAGCTTTCTTT.